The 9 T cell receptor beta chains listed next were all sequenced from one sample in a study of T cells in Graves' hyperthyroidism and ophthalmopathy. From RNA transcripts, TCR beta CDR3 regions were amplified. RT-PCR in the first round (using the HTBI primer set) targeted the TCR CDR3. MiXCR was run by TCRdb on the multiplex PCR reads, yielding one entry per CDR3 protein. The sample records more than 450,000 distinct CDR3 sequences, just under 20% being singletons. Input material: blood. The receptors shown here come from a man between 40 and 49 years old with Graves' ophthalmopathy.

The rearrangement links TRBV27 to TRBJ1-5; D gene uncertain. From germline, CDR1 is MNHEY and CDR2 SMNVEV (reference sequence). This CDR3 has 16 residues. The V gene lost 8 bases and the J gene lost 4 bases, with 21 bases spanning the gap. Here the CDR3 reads CASASWGGSENQPQHF. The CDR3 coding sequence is TGTGCCAGCGCCTCCTGGGGTGGCAGCGAAAATCAGCCCCAGCATTTT.

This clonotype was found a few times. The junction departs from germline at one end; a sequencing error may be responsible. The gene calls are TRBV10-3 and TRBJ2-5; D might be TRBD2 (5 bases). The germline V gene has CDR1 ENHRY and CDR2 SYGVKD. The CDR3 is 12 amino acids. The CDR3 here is CAISSVRGPQDF. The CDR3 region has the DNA TGTGCCATCAGCTCCGTTCGAGGGCCCCAGGACTTC.

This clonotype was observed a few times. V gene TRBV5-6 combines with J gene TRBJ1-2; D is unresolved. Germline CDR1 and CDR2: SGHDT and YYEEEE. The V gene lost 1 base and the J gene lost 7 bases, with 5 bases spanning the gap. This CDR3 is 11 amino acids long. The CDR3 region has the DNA TGTGCCAGCAGCTTGCTATCTGGCTACACCTTC. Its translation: CASSLLSGYTF.

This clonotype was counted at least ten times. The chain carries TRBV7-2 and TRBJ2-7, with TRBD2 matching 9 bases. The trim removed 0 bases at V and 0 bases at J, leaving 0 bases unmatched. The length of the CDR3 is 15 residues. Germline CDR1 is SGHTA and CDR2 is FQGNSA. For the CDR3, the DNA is TGTGCCAGCAGCTTAGCTAGCGGGAGCTCCTACGAGCAGTACTTC. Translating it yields CASSLASGSSYEQYF.

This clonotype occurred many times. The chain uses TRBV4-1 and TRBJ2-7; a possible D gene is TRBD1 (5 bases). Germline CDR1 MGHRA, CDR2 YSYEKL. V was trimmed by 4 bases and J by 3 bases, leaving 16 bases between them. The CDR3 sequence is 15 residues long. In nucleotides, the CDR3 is TGCGCCAGCAGCCCGAACCCTACAGGAGTCTACGAGCAGTACTTC. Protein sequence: CASSPNPTGVYEQYF.

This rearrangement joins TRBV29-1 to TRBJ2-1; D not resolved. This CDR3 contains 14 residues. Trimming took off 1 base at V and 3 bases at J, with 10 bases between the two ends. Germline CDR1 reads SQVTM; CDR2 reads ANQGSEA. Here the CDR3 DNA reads TGCAGCGTTGAAGGCCGGGTAGTCTACAATGAGCAGTTCTTC. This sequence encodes CSVEGRVVYNEQFF.

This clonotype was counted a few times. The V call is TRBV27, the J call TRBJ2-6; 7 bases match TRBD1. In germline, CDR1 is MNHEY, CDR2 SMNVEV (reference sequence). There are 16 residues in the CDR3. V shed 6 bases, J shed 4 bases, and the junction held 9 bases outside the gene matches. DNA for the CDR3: TGTGCCAGCAGCCGGACAGGTTTTTCCGGGGCCAACGTCCTGACTTTC. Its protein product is CASSRTGFSGANVLTF.

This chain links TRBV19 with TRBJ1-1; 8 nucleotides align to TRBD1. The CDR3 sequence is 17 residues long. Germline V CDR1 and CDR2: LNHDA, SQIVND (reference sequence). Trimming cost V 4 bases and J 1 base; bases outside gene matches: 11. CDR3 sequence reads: CASSSVRTGMRNTEAFF. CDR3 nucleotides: TGTGCCAGTAGTAGCGTCCGGACAGGGATGAGGAACACTGAAGCTTTCTTT.

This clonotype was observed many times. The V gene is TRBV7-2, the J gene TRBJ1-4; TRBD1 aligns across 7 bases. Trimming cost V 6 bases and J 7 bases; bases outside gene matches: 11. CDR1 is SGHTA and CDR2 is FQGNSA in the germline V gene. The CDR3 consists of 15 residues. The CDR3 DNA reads TGTGCCAGCAGACTCACAGGGGCAGAGGGTGAAAAACTGTTTTTT. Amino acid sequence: CASRLTGAEGEKLFF.